The subject of this entry is one T cell receptor (beta chain). Seattle-derived patients entered the study during active infection and were followed longitudinally. The data derive from a study of blood T cell repertoires in COVID-19. Study details: The United States, Italy and Spain supplied acute and convalescent COVID-19 samples. Nucleic acid was either cDNA or gDNA, and it came from T cells, B-cell-depleted T cells, or PBMCs.

J was trimmed by 3 bases and V by 2 bases; bases with no gene match: 0. The germline gives CDR1 MDHEN, CDR2 SYDVKM. The CDR3 is 13 residues long. In the original analysis: From reference gene primer amplification, estimates of nucleated cell counts were derived. Clones were read by immunoSEQ multiplex PCR, and TCRdb kept only the in-frame ones, dropping some. That table gives V, J and clone size, and the DNA gave D and trimming. Of 200,000 to 250,000 clones listed, about 83% are singletons. This chain joins TRBV28 and TRBJ2-7; 8 nucleotides match TRBD1. Sequenced: peripheral blood. This receptor was obtained from a woman in her twenties or thirties with COVID-19, enrolled during active disease. The DNA of the CDR3 is TGTGCCAGCAGTTTAGGACAGGGCTACGAGCAGTACTTC. Translated: CASSLGQGYEQYF.